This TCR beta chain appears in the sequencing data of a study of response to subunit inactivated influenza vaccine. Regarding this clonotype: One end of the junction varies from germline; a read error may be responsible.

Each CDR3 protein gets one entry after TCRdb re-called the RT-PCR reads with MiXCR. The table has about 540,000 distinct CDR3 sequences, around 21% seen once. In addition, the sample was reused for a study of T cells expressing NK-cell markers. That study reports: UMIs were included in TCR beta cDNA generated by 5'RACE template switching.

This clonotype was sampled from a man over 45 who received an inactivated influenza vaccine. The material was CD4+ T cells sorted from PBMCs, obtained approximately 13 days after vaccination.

CDR3: CATSYNIQYF. The DNA for the CDR3 is TGTGCCACCAGTTACAACATTCAGTACTTC. The chain joins TRBV28 to TRBJ2-4, with unresolved D. The germline V gene has CDR1 MDHEN and CDR2 SYDVKM. The CDR3 consists of 10 residues.